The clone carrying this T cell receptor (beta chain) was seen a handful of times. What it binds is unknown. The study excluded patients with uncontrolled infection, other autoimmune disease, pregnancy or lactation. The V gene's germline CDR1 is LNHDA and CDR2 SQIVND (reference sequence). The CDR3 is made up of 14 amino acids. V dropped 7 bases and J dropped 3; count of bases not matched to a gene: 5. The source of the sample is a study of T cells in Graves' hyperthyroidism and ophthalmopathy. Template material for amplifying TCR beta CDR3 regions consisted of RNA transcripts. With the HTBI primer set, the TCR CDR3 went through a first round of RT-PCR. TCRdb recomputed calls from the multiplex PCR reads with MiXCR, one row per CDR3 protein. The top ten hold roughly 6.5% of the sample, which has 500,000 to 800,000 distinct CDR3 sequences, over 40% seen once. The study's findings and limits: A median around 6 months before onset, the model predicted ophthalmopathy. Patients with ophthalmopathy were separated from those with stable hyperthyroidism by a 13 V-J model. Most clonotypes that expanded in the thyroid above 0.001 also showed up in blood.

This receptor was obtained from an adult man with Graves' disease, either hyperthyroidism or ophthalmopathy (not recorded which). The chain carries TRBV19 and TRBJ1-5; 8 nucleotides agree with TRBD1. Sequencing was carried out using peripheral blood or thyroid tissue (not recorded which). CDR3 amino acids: CASTTTGANQPQHF. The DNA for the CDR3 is TGTGCCAGTACCACGACAGGGGCCAATCAGCCCCAGCATTTT.